This T cell receptor (beta chain) was observed in a study of blood T cell repertoires in COVID-19. Germline-derived CDR1 and CDR2 are SQVTM and ANQGSEA. The germline V and J ends were trimmed by 4 bases and 8 bases, with 23 bases remaining between them. The CDR3 loop spans 15 amino acids. Profiling relied on immunoSEQ multiplex PCR, and the TCRdb table lists in-frame clones only, not all of them. Found here are about 390,000 clones, around 87% of them singletons; the top ten hold about 2.5%. This chain uses TRBV29-1 with TRBJ1-2, with D perhaps matching TRBD1 (5 bases). The clonotype comes from a woman aged 60 to 75 with COVID-19, enrolled during active disease. Sequencing was carried out using peripheral blood. CDR3 sequence (DNA): TGCAGCGTTGGTACACCGGGACTCACGGAGGAGGGCTACACCTTC. Translation: CSVGTPGLTEEGYTF.